Included here is one TCR beta chain sequence, with context. The sample originates from a study of shared clonotypes between healthy human individuals. The CDR3 extends over 14 amino acids. Trimming stripped 1 base from V and 3 bases from J, with 10 bases between. Germline V gives CDR1 MGHDK, CDR2 SYGVNS. Donors comprised only Caucasian adults living in Nashville, Tennessee. Ten immunoSEQ deep assay plates were used by the authors to sequence unsorted PBMC DNA. Under the authors' procedure: ImmunoSEQ only sent back junction sequences with no quality scores, so filtering was done differently. Data came from immunoSEQ multiplex PCR; TCRdb stores just in-frame clones and leaves some out. Clone size and V and J calls were adopted from that table, with D and trimming inferred from the DNA. The sample lists 400,000 to 500,000 clones; less than 80% were seen once.

The sequencing input was PBMCs. The receptor's source is a woman between 40 and 55 years old in good health. Some clones in this sample may be carry-over from other donors' samples. The chain links TRBV25-1 to TRBJ2-7; possibly TRBD1 for D (6 bases). The chain's CDR3 is CASSELDRNYEQYF. The DNA for the CDR3 is TGTGCCAGCAGTGAATTGGACAGAAACTACGAGCAGTACTTC.